The 24 T cell receptor beta chains below were found in one sample sequenced in a study of shared clonotypes between healthy human individuals (TCRdb year 2020). The library was prepared using the immunoSEQ multiplex PCR assay. TCRdb obtained this table from immuneACCESS and retained in-frame rearrangements with V and J assigned. These tables miss some clones; where compared with another copy, unresolved V genes account for less than half of the shortfall, and the remainder is unexplained. The sample table holds about 2.4 million clones, of which just over 90% were seen once. The top ten clones comprise roughly 0.13% of the sample. Sequenced material: naive CD4+ T cells sorted from blood. The sample's cell subset or site label, in plain terms: CD45RA+ positively selected. The receptors here all came from a man between 18 and 29 years old in good health.

This sequence joins TRBV6-6 and TRBJ2-3; weak D call: TRBD1 (6 bases). This CDR3 contains 15 residues. The germline V and J ends were trimmed by 6 bases and 3 bases, with 16 bases remaining between them. Germline CDR1 MNHNY, CDR2 SVGAGI (reference sequence). The CDR3 here is CASRPSRGRTDTQYF. The DNA of the CDR3 is TGTGCCAGCAGACCATCCAGGGGCCGGACAGATACGCAGTATTTT.

The chain recombines TRBV4-3 with TRBJ2-1, with D perhaps TRBD1 or TRBD2 (5 bases each). The V and J ends lost 4 bases and 8 bases respectively, with 15 bases between them. The germline V gene encodes CDR1 LGHNA and CDR2 YSLEER. CDR3 length: 14 amino acids. DNA of the CDR3: TGCGCCAGCAGCCCTTCGACCAGAGGGGATGAGCAGTTCTTC. It is translated as CASSPSTRGDEQFF.

This clone was observed a few times. This specimen includes other DNA sequences encoding the same CDR3. CDR3 sequence: CASSQDRGTSGQETQYF. CDR3 bases: TGCGCCAGCAGCCAAGATCGGGGGACTAGCGGGCAAGAGACCCAGTACTTC. This rearrangement joins TRBV4-3 to TRBJ2-5; 12 bases fit TRBD2. This CDR3 contains 17 residues. The ends lost 0 bases at V and 2 bases at J; junction bases unmatched: 4. Germline V lookup: CDR1 LGHNA, CDR2 YSLEER.

This clone was seen a handful of times. At the DNA level, this CDR3 is encoded by other sequences in the same sample as well. J is TRBJ1-4 and V is TRBV29-1, with 8 bases identical to TRBD1. The CDR3 covers 14 residues. Germline V gives CDR1 SQVTM, CDR2 ANQGSEA. Unmatched junction bases numbered 11, after V lost 7 bases and J lost 7 bases. CDR3 sequence (DNA): TGCAGCGCCAAAACCGGGACAGGCGGTGAAAAACTGTTTTTT. It specifies CSAKTGTGGEKLFF.

This clone has only a few counts. This chain links TRBV28 with TRBJ2-5, with D perhaps TRBD1 or TRBD2 (5 bases each). The J call is uncertain, as TRBJ2-7 better fits the DNA end. Germline V gives CDR1 MDHEN, CDR2 SYDVKM. The CDR3 is made up of 15 amino acids. The CDR3: CASSSIWDDSYEQYF. CDR3 bases: TGTGCCAGCAGTTCTATATGGGACGACTCCTACGAGCAGTACTTC.

A few counts support this clone. The chain couples TRBV27 to TRBJ1-1; 7 nucleotides line up with TRBD1. The CDR3 extends over 13 amino acids. J was trimmed by 4 bases and V by 7 bases; bases with no gene match: 6. The germline V gene encodes CDR1 MNHEY and CDR2 SMNVEV (reference sequence). This chain's CDR3 is CASIGGGVTEAFF. CDR3 DNA: TGTGCCAGCATCGGAGGGGGCGTCACTGAAGCTTTCTTT.

This rearrangement joins TRBV4-1 to TRBJ1-4, with TRBD1 matching 9 bases. The ends lost 1 base at V and 8 bases at J; junction bases unmatched: 11. Germline CDR1 is MGHRA and CDR2 is YSYEKL. The CDR3 totals 17 residues. The chain's CDR3 is CASSQGGAGTGKEKLFF. The CDR3 nucleotides read TGCGCCAGCAGCCAAGGTGGCGCCGGGACAGGGAAGGAAAAACTGTTTTTT.

This clone occurred once. This chain joins TRBV7-9 and TRBJ2-5; D tentatively fits TRBD1 or TRBD2 (5 bases each). Gene TRBJ2-7 matches the end of the DNA better, so the J call may be wrong. The CDR3 totals 12 residues. CDR1 is SEHNR and CDR2 is FQNEAQ in the germline V gene (reference sequence). Here the CDR3 DNA reads TGTGCCAGCAGTAAAGAGGGGATCGAGCAGTACTTC. Its protein is CASSKEGIEQYF.

The rearrangement links TRBV27 to TRBJ2-3; tentatively, D is TRBD2 (6 bases). The V end lost 2 bases, the J end lost 1 base, and 13 bases lay between the germline ends. This CDR3 spans 16 amino acids. Germline loops: CDR1 MNHEY, CDR2 SMNVEV (reference sequence). The CDR3 coding sequence is TGTGCCAGCAGTTTAACTAGCCTGGGCCGCACAGATACGCAGTATTTT. Translating it yields CASSLTSLGRTDTQYF.

The J gene is TRBJ2-5, the V gene TRBV15; perhaps TRBD2 as D (5 bases). V lost 5 bases and J 5 bases, leaving 15 bases between the germline ends. CDR1 is LNHNV and CDR2 is YYDKDF in the germline V gene (reference sequence). This CDR3 comprises 14 residues. CDR3 loop: CATSGMNPGETQYF. DNA for the CDR3: TGTGCCACCAGCGGTATGAATCCGGGGGAGACCCAGTACTTC. Combining the CDR3 with reference TRBV15 and TRBJ2-5 gives the whole variable domain DAMVIQNPRYQVTQFGKPVTLSCSQTLNHNVMYWYQQKSSQAPKLLFHYYDKDFNNEADTPDNFQSRRPNTSFCFLDIRSPGLGDTAMYLCATSGMNPGETQYFGPGTRLLVL.

J is TRBJ2-5 and V is TRBV5-4, with TRBD2 matching over 9 bases. The CDR3 sequence is 16 residues long. Germline V gene sequence: CDR1 SGHNT, CDR2 YYREEE (reference sequence). Trimming took 0 bases from V and 1 from J; bases not matched to a gene: 4. CDR3 sequence (DNA): TGTGCCAGCAGCTTGGCTCCTAGCGGGATCCAAGAGACCCAGTACTTC. Residues: CASSLAPSGIQETQYF.

V is TRBV10-3 and J is TRBJ2-7; TRBD1 agrees at 8 bases. This CDR3 region has 15 residues. Per the germline V gene, CDR1 is ENHRY and CDR2 is SYGVKD. With 2 bases clipped from V and 2 bases from J, the junction kept 5 bases outside the gene matches. The CDR3 is CAISEGTGLPYEQYF. The CDR3 bases are TGTGCCATCAGTGAGGGGACAGGACTTCCCTACGAGCAGTACTTC.

The chain employs TRBV5-1 and TRBJ2-7; maybe TRBD1 (5 bases). Per germline, CDR1 SGHRS and CDR2 YFSETQ. The CDR3 sequence is 16 residues long. Trimming removed 0 bases from V and 0 bases from J, with 13 bases in between. Here the CDR3 reads CASSLVRQYSSYEQYF. CDR3 in DNA: TGCGCCAGCAGCTTGGTCCGACAGTATAGCTCCTACGAGCAGTACTTC.

This clone appeared a few times. The J gene is TRBJ1-1, the V gene TRBV19; D unresolved. This CDR3 is 13 amino acids long. Germline V gene lookup returns CDR1 LNHDA and CDR2 SQIVND (reference sequence). V shed 1 base and J shed 8 bases, with 11 bases lying between them. CDR3 nucleotide sequence: TGTGCCAGTAGTATAGGCACCCCCGGGGAAGCTTTCTTT. Its translation: CASSIGTPGEAFF. The full variable domain, its missing parts supplied by reference TRBV19 and TRBJ1-1, is DGGITQSPKYLFRKEGQNVTLSCEQNLNHDAMYWYRQDPGQGLRLIYYSQIVNDFQKGDIAEGYSVSREKKESFPLTVTSAQKNPTAFYLCASSIGTPGEAFFGQGTRLTVV.

The genes are TRBV19 and TRBJ2-4; no clear D gene. The CDR3 covers 15 residues. V lost 0 bases, J lost 6 bases, and 12 bases lay in between. In germline, CDR1 is LNHDA, CDR2 SQIVND (reference sequence). This chain's CDR3 is CASSIEGAPLNIQYF. The CDR3 DNA sequence: TGTGCCAGTAGTATAGAAGGAGCCCCACTAAACATTCAGTACTTC.

This chain uses TRBV29-1 with TRBJ2-2, with TRBD1 matching 7 bases. Germline values: CDR1 SQVTM, CDR2 ANQGSEA. Trimming cost V 4 bases and J 0 bases; bases outside gene matches: 2. The CDR3 spans 14 residues. The CDR3 coding sequence is TGCAGCGTTGGGGACAGCGCGAACACCGGGGAGCTGTTTTTT. Translated: CSVGDSANTGELFF.

The chain is built from TRBV19 and TRBJ1-2; D gene ambiguous. The CDR3 spans 15 residues. The V end lost 8 bases, the J end lost 0 bases, and 16 bases lay between the germline ends. Germline V gene data show CDR1 as LNHDA and CDR2 as SQIVND (reference sequence). Here the CDR3 DNA reads TGTGCCAGTGCCCGGGAGGCAGGAGCTAACTATGGCTACACCTTC. The encoded protein is CASAREAGANYGYTF.

The genes are TRBV2 and TRBJ1-2, with 8 bases aligning to TRBD1. Germline CDR1 SNHLY, CDR2 FYNNEI. CDR3 length: 14 amino acids. V gave up 6 bases and J gave up 4 bases; unmatched junction bases: 7. CDR3 loop: CASRGTGASYGYTF. Here the CDR3 DNA reads TGTGCCAGCAGGGGGACAGGAGCCTCCTATGGCTACACCTTC. The full variable domain, in which reference TRBV2 and TRBJ1-2 provide the parts outside the CDR3, is EPEVTQTPSHQVTQMGQEVILRCVPISNHLYFYWYRQILGQKVEFLVSFYNNEISEKSEIFDDQFSVERPDGSNFTLKIRSTKLEDSAMYFCASRGTGASYGYTFGSGTRLTVV.

The rearrangement uses TRBV7-6 and TRBJ2-2; D gene ambiguous. The ends were cut back, 2 bases at V and 6 bases at J, with 7 bases in the middle. The germline V gene encodes CDR1 SGHVS and CDR2 FNYEAQ. CDR3 length: 13 residues. The CDR3 loop reads CASSLILPGELFF. The CDR3 DNA reads as TGTGCCAGCAGCTTAATCCTTCCCGGGGAGCTGTTTTTT.

The rearrangement joins TRBV7-9 to TRBJ1-1; 8 positions agree with TRBD1. Losses at the gene ends were 5 bases for V and 5 bases for J; bases not matched to a gene: 4. Germline V gene data show CDR1 as SEHNR and CDR2 as FQNEAQ (reference sequence). The CDR3 has 13 amino acids. The CDR3 DNA sequence: TGTGCCAGCAGCCCGGACAGGGATACTGAAGCTTTCTTT. Translation gives CASSPDRDTEAFF.

V is TRBV9 and J is TRBJ2-3; possible D gene TRBD1, 5 bases. Between the trimmed V and J ends, which lost 4 bases and 6 bases, there was a span of 12 bases. The CDR3 is made up of 13 amino acids. From germline, CDR1 is SGDLS and CDR2 YYNGEE. The CDR3 DNA reads TGTGCCAGCAGCACAGGCACTGGGGATACGCAGTATTTT. Its protein product is CASSTGTGDTQYF.

The chain is built from TRBV18 and TRBJ2-5; a weak D match, TRBD1 (6 bases). The germline V gene has CDR1 KGHSH and CDR2 LQKENI. V shed 6 bases and J shed 11 bases, with 16 bases lying between them. This CDR3 comprises 12 residues. The CDR3 here is CASSKSGDEQYF. The CDR3 region has the DNA TGTGCCAGCTCCAAATCAGGGGATGAGCAGTACTTC.

CDR3 region: CSATFGQRTFF. In nucleotides, the CDR3 is TGCAGTGCTACCTTCGGACAGCGGACTTTCTTT. The rearrangement joins TRBV20-1 to TRBJ1-1, with a weak D call TRBD1 (6 bases). The CDR3 is 11 residues long. Germline-derived CDR1 and CDR2 are DFQATT and SNEGSKA (reference sequence). Trimming removed 4 bases from V and 12 bases from J, with 15 bases in between.

V and J are TRBV14 and TRBJ2-4; D gene unclear. This CDR3 contains 12 residues. Germline V gene lookup returns CDR1 SGHDN and CDR2 FVKESK. With 0 bases removed from V and 13 bases from J, the gap between germline ends came to 10 bases. This chain's CDR3 is CASSQDRVRQYF. The CDR3 DNA reads TGTGCCAGCAGCCAAGATAGGGTCAGGCAGTACTTC.